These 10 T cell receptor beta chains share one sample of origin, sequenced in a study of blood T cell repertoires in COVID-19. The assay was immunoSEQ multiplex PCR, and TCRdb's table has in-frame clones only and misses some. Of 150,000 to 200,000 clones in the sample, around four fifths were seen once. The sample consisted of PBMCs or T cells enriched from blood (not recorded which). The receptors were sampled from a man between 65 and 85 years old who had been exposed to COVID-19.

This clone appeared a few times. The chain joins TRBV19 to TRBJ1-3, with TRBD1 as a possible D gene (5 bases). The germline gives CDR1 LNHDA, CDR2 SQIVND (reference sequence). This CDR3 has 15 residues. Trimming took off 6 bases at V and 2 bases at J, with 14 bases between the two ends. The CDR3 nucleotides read TGTGCCAGTAGCCAGGGTATTTGGACTGGAAACACCATATATTTT. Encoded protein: CASSQGIWTGNTIYF.

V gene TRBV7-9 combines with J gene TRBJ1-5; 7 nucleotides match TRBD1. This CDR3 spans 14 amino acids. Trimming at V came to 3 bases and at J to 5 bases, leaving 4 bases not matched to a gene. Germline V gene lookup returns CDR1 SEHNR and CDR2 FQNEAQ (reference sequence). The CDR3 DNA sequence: TGTGCCAGCAGCTTGCACACAGGGGATCAGCCCCAGCATTTT. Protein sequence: CASSLHTGDQPQHF.

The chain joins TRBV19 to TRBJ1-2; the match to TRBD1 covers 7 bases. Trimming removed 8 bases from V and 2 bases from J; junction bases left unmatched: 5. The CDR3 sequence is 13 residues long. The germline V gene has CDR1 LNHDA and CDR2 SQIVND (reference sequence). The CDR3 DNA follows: TGTGCCAGTCGGAAGGGGGCGAACTATGGCTACACCTTC. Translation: CASRKGANYGYTF. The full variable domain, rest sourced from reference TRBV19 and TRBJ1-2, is DGGITQSPKYLFRKEGQNVTLSCEQNLNHDAMYWYRQDPGQGLRLIYYSQIVNDFQKGDIAEGYSVSREKKESFPLTVTSAQKNPTAFYLCASRKGANYGYTFGSGTRLTVV.

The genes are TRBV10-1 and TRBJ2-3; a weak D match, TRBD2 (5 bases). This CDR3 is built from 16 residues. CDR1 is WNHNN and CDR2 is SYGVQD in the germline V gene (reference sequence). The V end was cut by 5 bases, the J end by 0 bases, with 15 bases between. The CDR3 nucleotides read TGCGCCAGCAGTCCTAGCTTGGGGTCTAGCACAGATACGCAGTATTTT. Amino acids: CASSPSLGSSTDTQYF.

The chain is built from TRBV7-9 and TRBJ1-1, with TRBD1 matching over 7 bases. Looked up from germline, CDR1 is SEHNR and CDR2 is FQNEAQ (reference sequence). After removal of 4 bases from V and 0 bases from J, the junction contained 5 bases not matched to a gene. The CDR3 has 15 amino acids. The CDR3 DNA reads TGTGCCAGCAGCTCCCCTGGGACAGTGAACACTGAAGCTTTCTTT. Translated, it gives CASSSPGTVNTEAFF.

CDR3 DNA: TGTGCCAGCACCCGAGAAGGGGCCAAACGTGAAAAACTGTTTTTT. This encodes CASTREGAKREKLFF. The chain employs TRBV28 and TRBJ1-4; possible D gene TRBD1, 5 bases. Trimming removed 7 bases at V and 7 bases at J, with 19 bases between. Germline CDR1 reads MDHEN; CDR2 reads SYDVKM. The length of the CDR3 is 15 residues.

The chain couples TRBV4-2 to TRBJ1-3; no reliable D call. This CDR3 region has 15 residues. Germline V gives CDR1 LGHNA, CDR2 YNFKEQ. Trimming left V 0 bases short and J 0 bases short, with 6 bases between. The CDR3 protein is CASSQEPSSGNTIYF. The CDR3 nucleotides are TGTGCCAGCAGCCAAGAACCCAGCTCTGGAAACACCATATATTTT.

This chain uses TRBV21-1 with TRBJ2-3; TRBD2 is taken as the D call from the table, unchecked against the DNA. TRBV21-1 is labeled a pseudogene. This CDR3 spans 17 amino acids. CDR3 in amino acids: CASSKAKQREVTDTQYF. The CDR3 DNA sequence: TGTGCCAGCAGCAAAGCGAAACAGCGGGAGGTCACAGATACGCAGTATTTT.

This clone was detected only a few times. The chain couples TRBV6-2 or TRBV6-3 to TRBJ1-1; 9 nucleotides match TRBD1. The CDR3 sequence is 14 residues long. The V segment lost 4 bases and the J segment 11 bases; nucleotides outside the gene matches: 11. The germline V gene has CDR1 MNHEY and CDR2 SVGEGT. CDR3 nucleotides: TGTGCCAGCAGTTCCTTTGGCACAGGGGGCGACGCTTTCTTT. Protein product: CASSSFGTGGDAFF.

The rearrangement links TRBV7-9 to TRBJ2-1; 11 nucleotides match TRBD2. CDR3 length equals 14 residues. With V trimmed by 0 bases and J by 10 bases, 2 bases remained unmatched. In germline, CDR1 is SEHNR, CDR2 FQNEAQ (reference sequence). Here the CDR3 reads CASSLARTSGEQFF. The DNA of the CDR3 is TGTGCCAGCAGCTTAGCTAGGACTAGCGGGGAGCAGTTCTTC.